This is a list of T cell receptor beta chains from one sample in a study of Graves' ophthalmopathy and Graves' hyperthyroidism. TCRdb called the multiplex PCR reads again in MiXCR, with one record for every CDR3 protein. The table shows roughly 300,000 distinct CDR3 sequences, with roughly 17% occurring only once. Sequencing was performed on peripheral blood. These receptors originate from an adult man with Graves' ophthalmopathy. The conserved cysteine and the conserved F or W are not part of the CDR3 here. Fields, in order: V gene, CDR3 protein.

TRBV7-9 | ASSLSSYGYT
TRBV20-1 | SAPMLGANVLT
TRBV11-1 | ASSLVFRRGARNTEAF
TRBV6-5 | ASSYSIWGNSPLH
TRBV15 | ATSLAGVETQY
TRBV7-8 | ASSYRGLGNTIY
TRBV20-1 | SASRGAGAGQPQH
TRBV6-1 | ASSPEGPPAGTQY
TRBV6-1 | ASSPAWDSYEQY
TRBV6-2/TRBV6-3 | ASFWNYGYT
TRBV19 | ASSPTGPVVLYT
TRBV29-1 | STTGLAAGELF
TRBV6-1 | ASSEWRGRIQY
TRBV29-1 | SAGELAKNIQY
TRBV11-3 | ASSLDLGDRELF
TRBV9 | ASSPRHISYEQY
TRBV30 | AWRGTGATNYGYT
TRBV5-1 | ASSSLANSPFH
TRBV7-8 | ASSPTGGDQPQH
TRBV5-1 | ASSARGNWDPLYGYT
TRBV6-5 | ASISSNQPQH
TRBV27 | ARSSRDMAYSGANALT
TRBV19 | ASRYRTGNYGYT
TRBV30 | AWAYNRGTEAF
TRBV6-2/TRBV6-3 | ASRLTGTNQPQH
TRBV12-3/TRBV12-4 | ASSLGPGDFEAF
TRBV24-1 | ATSDSDSYEQY
TRBV28 | ASRDSEQYTSYNSPLH
TRBV5-1 | ASSSGLAGVWETQY
TRBV5-1 | ASSPTGEGYYEQY
TRBV3-1 | ASSQGASAYTGELF
TRBV29-1 | SVDGRGGYT
TRBV5-1 | ASSFWQGYQETQY
TRBV7-2 | ASSLNAFPPEQY
TRBV19 | ASSMGGVEWETQY
TRBV6-1 | ASSRQGRSITYGYT
TRBV5-1 | ASSLDRVEGEAF
TRBV28 | ASSQDYGSRLF
TRBV2 | ASSEEGGEQY
TRBV25-1 | ASSGAQGGLAGETQY
TRBV12-3/TRBV12-4 | ASRLAVNTGELF
TRBV6-5 | ASSPGRQGLSGANVLT
TRBV6-1 | ASSKLRDRSYEQY
TRBV7-6 | ASSPGLPNTEAF
TRBV6-5 | ASRTIGTYGYT
TRBV7-9 | ASSFRTGGYEQY
TRBV9 | ASSVGSGEPQH
TRBV6-1 | ASRTTGLSTF
TRBV7-2 | ASRLRDSYEQY